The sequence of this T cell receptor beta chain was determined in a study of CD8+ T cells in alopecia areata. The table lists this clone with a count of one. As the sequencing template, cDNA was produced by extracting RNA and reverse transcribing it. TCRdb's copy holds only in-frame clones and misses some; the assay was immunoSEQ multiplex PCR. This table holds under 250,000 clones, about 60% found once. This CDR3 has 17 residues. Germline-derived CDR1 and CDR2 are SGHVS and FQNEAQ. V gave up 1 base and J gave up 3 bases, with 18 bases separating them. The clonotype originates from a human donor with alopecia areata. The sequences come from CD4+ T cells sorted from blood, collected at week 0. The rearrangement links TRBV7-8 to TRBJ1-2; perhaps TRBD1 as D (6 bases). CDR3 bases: TGTGCCAGCAGCTTAGGATACCGACAGGCCAGCTACTATGGCTACACCTTC. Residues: CASSLGYRQASYYGYTF.